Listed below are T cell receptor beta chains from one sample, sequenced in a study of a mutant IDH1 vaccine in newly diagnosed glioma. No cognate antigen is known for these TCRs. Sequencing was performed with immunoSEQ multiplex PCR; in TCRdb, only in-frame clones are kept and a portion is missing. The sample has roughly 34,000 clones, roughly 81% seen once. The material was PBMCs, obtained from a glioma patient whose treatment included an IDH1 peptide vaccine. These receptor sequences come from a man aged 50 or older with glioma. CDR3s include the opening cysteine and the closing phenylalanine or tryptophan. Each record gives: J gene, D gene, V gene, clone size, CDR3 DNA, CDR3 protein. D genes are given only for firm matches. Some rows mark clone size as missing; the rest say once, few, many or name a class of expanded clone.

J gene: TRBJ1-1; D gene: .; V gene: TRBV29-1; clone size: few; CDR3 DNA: TGCAGCGTCGGACAGCTTTTGGGCGTGAACACTGAAGCTTTCTTT; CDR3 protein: CSVGQLLGVNTEAFF
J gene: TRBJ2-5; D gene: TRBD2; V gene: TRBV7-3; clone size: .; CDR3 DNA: TGTGCCAGCAGTCGAAGCGGGGCCAGACAAGAGACCCAGTACTTC; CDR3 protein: CASSRSGARQETQYF
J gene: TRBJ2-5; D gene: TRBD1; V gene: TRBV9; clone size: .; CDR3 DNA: TGTGCCAGCAGCGCTGGGACAGGGGGCTACCAAGAGACCCAGTACTTC; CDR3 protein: CASSAGTGGYQETQYF
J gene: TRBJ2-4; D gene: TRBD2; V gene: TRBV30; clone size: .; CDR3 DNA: TGTGCCTGGAGCCCGGGACTAGGCCTAGACATTCAGTACTTC; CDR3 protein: CAWSPGLGLDIQYF
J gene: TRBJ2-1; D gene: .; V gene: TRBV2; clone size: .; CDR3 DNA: TGTGCCAGCAGCCGGACAGCTTACAATGAGCAGTTCTTC; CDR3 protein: CASSRTAYNEQFF
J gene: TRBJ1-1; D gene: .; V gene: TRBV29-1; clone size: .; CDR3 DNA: TGCAGCGTTGAAGATGGTCTGTTGAACACTGAAGCTTTCTTT; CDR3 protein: CSVEDGLLNTEAFF
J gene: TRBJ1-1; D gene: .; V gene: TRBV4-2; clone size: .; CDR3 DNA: TGTGCCAGCAGCCCGGGGCCCGGGATGGCTTTCTTT; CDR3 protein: CASSPGPGMAFF
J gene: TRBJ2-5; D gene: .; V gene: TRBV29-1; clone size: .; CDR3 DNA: TGCAGCGTCGCCGGGAACAACCAAGAGACCCAGTACTTC; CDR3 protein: CSVAGNNQETQYF
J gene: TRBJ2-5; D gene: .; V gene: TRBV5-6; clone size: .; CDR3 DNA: TGTGCCAGCAGCCACCGGGACCAAGAGACCCAGTACTTC; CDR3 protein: CASSHRDQETQYF
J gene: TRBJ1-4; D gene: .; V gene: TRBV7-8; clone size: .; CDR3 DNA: TGTGCCAGCACCTCCTTCAACTCTAATGAAAAACTGTTTTTT; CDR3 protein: CASTSFNSNEKLFF
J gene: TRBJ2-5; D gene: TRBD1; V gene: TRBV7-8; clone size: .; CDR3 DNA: TGTGCCAGCGCCGGGACAGGGACCCAGTACTTC; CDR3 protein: CASAGTGTQYF
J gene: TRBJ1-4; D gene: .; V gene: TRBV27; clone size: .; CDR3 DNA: TGTGCCAGCAGACAGGAAGGAGTGGAAAAACTGTTTTTT; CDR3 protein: CASRQEGVEKLFF
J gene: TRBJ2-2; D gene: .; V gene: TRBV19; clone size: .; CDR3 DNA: TGTGCCACCCGATCGGGGCCGAACACCGGGGAGCTGTTTTTT; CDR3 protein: CATRSGPNTGELFF
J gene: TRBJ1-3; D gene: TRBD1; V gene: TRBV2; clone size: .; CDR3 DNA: TGTGCCAGCAGTGGGCAGGGGGCGAACACCATATATTTT; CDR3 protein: CASSGQGANTIYF
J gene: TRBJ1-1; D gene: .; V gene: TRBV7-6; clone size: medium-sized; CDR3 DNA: TGTGCCAGCAGCGGGTATGCGGGGGGGCTGGAAGCTTTCTTT; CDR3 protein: CASSGYAGGLEAFF
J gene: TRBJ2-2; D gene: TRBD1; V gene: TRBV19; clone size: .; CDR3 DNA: TGTGCCAGTATTCCCGGACAGGGGAACTCTTACACCGGGGAGCTGTTTTTT; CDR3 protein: CASIPGQGNSYTGELFF
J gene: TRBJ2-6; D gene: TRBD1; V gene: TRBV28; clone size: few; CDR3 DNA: TGTGCCAGCAGTTCGACAGGGCCCTCTTTGGCCAACGTCCTGACTTTC; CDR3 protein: CASSSTGPSLANVLTF
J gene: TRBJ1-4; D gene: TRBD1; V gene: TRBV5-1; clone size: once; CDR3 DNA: TGCGCCAGCAGCTCCGGGACAGGGGAGGAAAAACTGTTTTTT; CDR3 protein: CASSSGTGEEKLFF
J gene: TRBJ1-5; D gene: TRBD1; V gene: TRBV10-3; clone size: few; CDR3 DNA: TGTGCCATCAGTGATGGACAGGGCAATCAGCCCCAGCATTTT; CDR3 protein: CAISDGQGNQPQHF
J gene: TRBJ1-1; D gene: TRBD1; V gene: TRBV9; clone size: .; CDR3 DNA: TGTGCCAGCAGCGCTGGGGACAGGGGGCAGGCTGAAGCTTTCTTT; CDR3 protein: CASSAGDRGQAEAFF
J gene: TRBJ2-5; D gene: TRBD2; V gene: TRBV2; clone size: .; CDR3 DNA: TGTGCCAGCAGGACCGGGACTAGCGGGGGGGCGGAGACCCAGTACTTC; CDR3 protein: CASRTGTSGGAETQYF
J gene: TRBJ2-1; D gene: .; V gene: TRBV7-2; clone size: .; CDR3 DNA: TGTGCCAGCAGGATCGGTGGTGGGAGGGGGTTACGTGAGCAGTTCTTC; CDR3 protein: CASRIGGGRGLREQFF
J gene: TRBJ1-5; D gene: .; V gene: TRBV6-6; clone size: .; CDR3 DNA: TGTGCCAGCAGTTACTCCGATCAGCCCCAGCATTTT; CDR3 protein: CASSYSDQPQHF
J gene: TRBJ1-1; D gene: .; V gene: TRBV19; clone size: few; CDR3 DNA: TGTGCCAGTAGTATAGGCAACAGGCGGATGGGAGCTTTCTTT; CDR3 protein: CASSIGNRRMGAFF
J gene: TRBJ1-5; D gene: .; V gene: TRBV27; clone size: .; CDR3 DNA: TGTGCCAGCAGTTTCTCCGCGAATCAGCCCCAGCATTTT; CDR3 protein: CASSFSANQPQHF
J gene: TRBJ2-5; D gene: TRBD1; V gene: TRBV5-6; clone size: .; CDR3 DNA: TGTGCCAGCAGCCCCACGACAGGGGGGCAAGAGACCCAGTACTTC; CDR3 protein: CASSPTTGGQETQYF
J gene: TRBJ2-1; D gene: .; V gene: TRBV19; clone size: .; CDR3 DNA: TGTGCCAGTAGTATCTGGGCGGGGTCTGGCAATGAGCAGTTCTTC; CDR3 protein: CASSIWAGSGNEQFF